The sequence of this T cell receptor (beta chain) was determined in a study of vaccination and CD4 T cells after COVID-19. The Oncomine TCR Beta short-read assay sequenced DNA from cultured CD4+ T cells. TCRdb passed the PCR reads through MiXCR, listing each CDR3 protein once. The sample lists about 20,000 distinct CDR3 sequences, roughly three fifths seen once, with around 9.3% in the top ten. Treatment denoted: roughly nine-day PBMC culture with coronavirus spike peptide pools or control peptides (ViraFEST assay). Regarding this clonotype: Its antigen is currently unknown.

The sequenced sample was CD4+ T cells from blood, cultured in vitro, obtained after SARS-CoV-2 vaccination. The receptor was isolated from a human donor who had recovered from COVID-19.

CDR3 DNA sequence: TGCGCCAGCAGTGACATCGGTAACACCGGGGAGCTGTTTTTT. It encodes CASSDIGNTGELFF. J is TRBJ2-2 and V is TRBV10-2, with unresolved D. This CDR3 is built from 14 residues. Per germline, CDR1 WSHSY and CDR2 SAAADI. Trimming removed 3 bases from V and 2 bases from J, with 7 bases in between.